The entry that follows covers one T cell receptor beta chain sequence. Antigen unknown. This sample is drawn from a study of identical twins. The CDR3 has 14 amino acids. Germline CDR1 MNHEY, CDR2 SMNVEV (reference sequence). The V end was cut by 5 bases, the J end by 1 base, with 11 bases between. Overall study findings and caveats: Clonotypes of the beta chain that were abundant in cord blood carried fewer insertions (memory repertoires showed none). Surplus twin overlap in beta out-of-frame sequences was less pronounced. Twin sharing of out-of-frame TCR alpha was underestimated by models in monozygotic pairs.

A template switching step contributed a universal primer site, while unique molecular identifiers were present in the cDNA. TCRdb reprocessed the 5' RACE reads via MiXCR and lists one record per CDR3 protein. The table shows some 270,000 distinct CDR3 sequences, with about 8% occurring only once. This sample also appeared in a second study, on yellow fever vaccine responses in identical twins.

The chain recombines TRBV27 with TRBJ1-2; no reliable D call. The sample taken for sequencing was CD8+ T cells sorted from blood. The sequence was obtained from a woman aged 18-35 years in good health. The CDR3 DNA reads TGTGCCAGCAGTCGCTCGGGAGGTAACTATGGCTACACCTTC. As protein: CASSRSGGNYGYTF.